Following are 19 T cell receptor beta chains from one sample sequenced in a study of blood T cells in healthy people across ages. Alongside a J-beta primer mix, a sample-barcoded 5' primer served in a second PCR lasting roughly 6 to 11 cycles. From the 5' RACE reads, TCRdb called clonotypes with MiXCR, one entry per CDR3 protein. The sample contains roughly 1,700,000 distinct CDR3 sequences, approximately 28% of which appear only once. The specimen sequenced was blood. These receptors were collected from a woman aged 30 to 39 in good health.

This clonotype came up many times. The chain has TRBV5-1 and TRBJ2-7; D perhaps matches TRBD1 (5 bases). Trimming cost V 7 bases and J 5 bases, with 19 bases left between them. Looked up from germline, CDR1 is SGHRS and CDR2 is YFSETQ. The CDR3 runs 14 residues. The CDR3 DNA reads as TGCGCCAGCTGGCAGGGTGTTCTTGGGGACGAGCAGTACTTC. Protein sequence: CASWQGVLGDEQYF. The variable domain in full, completed from reference TRBV5-1 and TRBJ2-7, reads KAGVTQTPRYLIKTRGQQVTLSCSPISGHRSVSWYQQTPGQGLQFLFEYFSETQRNKGNFPGRFSGRQFSNSRSEMNVSTLELGDSALYLCASWQGVLGDEQYFGPGTRLTVT.

A note on this clonotype: One end of the junction fails to match germline, which may point to a read error. J is TRBJ1-4 and V is TRBV24-1; possibly TRBD1 for D (6 bases). CDR1 is KGHDR, CDR2 SFDVKD, per germline. The CDR3 runs 15 residues. As DNA, the CDR3 is TGTGCCACCAGTGATGGGGGGCAGGGTGGCGAAAAACGGTTTTTT. This translates into CATSDGGQGGEKRFF.

The chain employs TRBV7-2 and TRBJ1-2; the D is unclear. There are 13 residues in the CDR3. Germline CDR1 reads SGHTA; CDR2 reads FQGNSA. Deletions cut 1 base from V and 13 bases from J, with 16 bases between. As DNA, the CDR3 is TGTGCCAGCAGCTTAGAAGTCCGGACCGGTTGCACCTTC. This translates into CASSLEVRTGCTF. The full variable domain, rest sourced from reference TRBV7-2 and TRBJ1-2, is GAGVSQSPSNKVTEKGKDVELRCDPISGHTALYWYRQSLGQGLEFLIYFQGNSAPDKSGLPSDRFSAERTGGSVSTLTIQRTQQEDSAVYLCASSLEVRTGCTFGSGTRLTVV.

The chain joins TRBV19 to TRBJ1-2; D might be TRBD1 (5 bases). The germline gives CDR1 LNHDA, CDR2 SQIVND (reference sequence). The germline V and J ends were trimmed by 5 bases and 2 bases, with 9 bases remaining between them. This CDR3 spans 13 amino acids. CDR3 sequence reads: CASSASGNYGYTF. In DNA, the CDR3 is TGTGCCAGTAGTGCCTCAGGGAACTATGGCTACACCTTC.

The CDR3 region is CASSELAGGPRSYNEQYF. The CDR3 DNA follows: TGTGCCAGCAGTGAACTAGCGGGGGGGCCAAGGTCCTACAATGAGCAGTACTTC. V and J are TRBV6-1 and TRBJ2-7; 12 positions agree with TRBD2. The V gene's germline CDR1 is MNHNS and CDR2 SASEGT. The junction had 15 bases not matched to a gene; V was cut back by 2 bases and J by 7 bases. The CDR3 totals 18 residues.

The chain couples TRBV7-2 to TRBJ2-7, with 8 bases lining up with TRBD1. The CDR3 has 15 residues. The ends lost 2 bases at V and 5 bases at J; junction bases unmatched: 8. Germline CDR1 reads SGHTA; CDR2 reads FQGNSA. For the CDR3, the DNA is TGTGCCAGCAGCTTACACCGACAGGGGAGGAACGAGCAGTACTTC. Its protein is CASSLHRQGRNEQYF.

The chain employs TRBV10-3 and TRBJ2-1; D tentatively reads TRBD1 or TRBD2 (5 bases each). The germline gives CDR1 ENHRY, CDR2 SYGVKD. Trimming pared 3 bases from V and 3 bases from J, leaving 9 bases between. CDR3 size: 14 residues. CDR3 DNA sequence: TGTGCCATCAGTGATGAGGGGATCTACAATGAGCAGTTCTTC. As protein: CAISDEGIYNEQFF.

The sample holds many counts of this clonotype. CDR3 DNA: TGCGCCAGCAGCCAAGATGTAGGGGGAAACTCCTACAATGAGCAGTTCTTC. Amino acids: CASSQDVGGNSYNEQFF. The chain uses TRBV4-3 and TRBJ2-1; D may be TRBD1 (6 bases). CDR1 and CDR2 from the germline V gene are LGHNA and YSLEER. CDR3 length equals 17 residues. V dropped 0 bases and J dropped 0 bases, with 12 bases sitting between them.

This chain uses TRBV20-1 with TRBJ2-1, with 10 bases fitting TRBD2. The germline V gene encodes CDR1 DFQATT and CDR2 SNEGSKA (reference sequence). This CDR3 contains 14 residues. V shed 1 base and J 12 bases; nucleotides not matched to a gene: 9. CDR3: CSARVRAGGLGQFF. For the CDR3, the DNA is TGCAGTGCTAGAGTTCGAGCGGGGGGGTTGGGGCAGTTCTTC.

The V and J genes are TRBV7-9 and TRBJ1-2; D gene unclear. In germline, CDR1 is SEHNR, CDR2 FQNEAQ (reference sequence). The CDR3 covers 14 residues. Deletions cut 5 bases from V and 7 bases from J, with 17 bases between. CDR3 residues: CASSTGPLGSGYTF. The CDR3, as DNA: TGTGCCAGCAGCACCGGACCCCTGGGGAGTGGCTACACCTTC.

This clonotype was counted a few times. V usage is TRBV28 and J usage is TRBJ1-2; 8 bases agree with TRBD1. The germline V gene has CDR1 MDHEN and CDR2 SYDVKM. The V segment lost 6 bases and the J segment 5 bases; nucleotides outside the gene matches: 11. This CDR3 comprises 15 residues. CDR3 DNA: TGTGCCAGCAGCCCCGGACAGGGCGAGGGATATGGCTACACCTTC. The encoded protein is CASSPGQGEGYGYTF.

In this sample, this clonotype turned up many times. The chain is built from TRBV29-1 and TRBJ2-3, with 8 nucleotides matching TRBD2. The ends lost 4 bases at V and 9 bases at J; junction bases unmatched: 9. CDR3 length equals 13 residues. The germline gives CDR1 SQVTM, CDR2 ANQGSEA. CDR3 sequence: CSVVREGVSTQYF. The DNA for the CDR3 is TGCAGCGTTGTTCGGGAGGGGGTGTCGACGCAGTATTTT.

This clonotype was picked up many times. J is TRBJ2-5 and V is TRBV10-3, with 9 nucleotides matching TRBD1. Germline V gives CDR1 ENHRY, CDR2 SYGVKD. V lost 11 bases, J lost 5 bases, and 9 bases stayed unmatched. The CDR3 has 13 amino acids. The CDR3 bases are TGTGCCGCACAGGGGGCTTCGGAGGAGACCCAGTACTTC. Its translation is CAAQGASEETQYF.

There are many counts of this clonotype. The rearrangement uses TRBV6-5 and TRBJ2-1; the D gene could be TRBD1 or TRBD2 (5 bases each). CDR3 size: 13 residues. Trimming removed 5 bases at V and 10 bases at J, with 15 bases between. The germline V gene has CDR1 MNHEY and CDR2 SVGAGI. CDR3 DNA sequence: TGTGCCAGCAGTCGAGGGGATCTAGCCGAGCAGTTCTTC. Its translation is CASSRGDLAEQFF.

V is TRBV10-3 and J is TRBJ2-3; the D gene is possibly TRBD1 (6 bases). Per the germline V gene, CDR1 is ENHRY and CDR2 is SYGVKD. This CDR3 region has 14 residues. V was pared by 7 bases and J by 3 bases, with 14 bases between. CDR3 DNA: TGTGCCATCACCAAGTCGGGGACAACAGATACGCAGTATTTT. Amino acids: CAITKSGTTDTQYF.

A remark on this clonotype: A much larger clone lies one base from this, so it may be a read error. The rearrangement joins TRBV24-1 to TRBJ2-1, with 8 nucleotides matching TRBD2. Germline lookup yields CDR1 KGHDR and CDR2 SFDVKD. Trimming took 6 bases from V and 10 from J; bases not matched to a gene: 4. This CDR3 has 12 residues. CDR3 sequence (DNA): TGTGCCACCAGTAGCGGGGGCTACGAGCAGTTCTTC. It translates to CATSSGGYEQFF.

The chain joins TRBV2 to TRBJ2-7; 10 bases agree with TRBD1. The CDR3 length is 13 residues. Looked up from germline, CDR1 is SNHLY and CDR2 is FYNNEI. Trimming cost V 6 bases and J 6 bases; bases outside gene matches: 5. The CDR3 region is CASRVGQGGEQYF. In DNA form, the CDR3 reads TGTGCCAGCAGAGTCGGACAGGGGGGCGAGCAGTACTTC.

In the case of this clonotype: It may be a read error: a sequence one base away is much more abundant. The chain joins TRBV10-3 to TRBJ1-1; D call uncertain. CDR1 and CDR2 (germline): ENHRY, SYGVKD. The CDR3 has 13 amino acids. In DNA, the CDR3 is TGTGCCATCAGGGAGTCAACGGACACTGAAGCTTTCTTT. It specifies CAIRESTDTEAFF.

This clonotype has more than one count but fewer than ten. The V gene is TRBV20-1, the J gene TRBJ2-1, with 9 bases aligning to TRBD2. The germline CDR1 and CDR2 sequences are DFQATT and SNEGSKA (reference sequence). V lost 1 base and J lost 5; bases outside the gene matches: 12. The CDR3 runs 17 residues. CDR3 nucleotides: TGCAGTGCTAGAGGGTGGAGGAGCGGGGGGCTCGACAATGAGCAGTTCTTC. Its protein is CSARGWRSGGLDNEQFF.